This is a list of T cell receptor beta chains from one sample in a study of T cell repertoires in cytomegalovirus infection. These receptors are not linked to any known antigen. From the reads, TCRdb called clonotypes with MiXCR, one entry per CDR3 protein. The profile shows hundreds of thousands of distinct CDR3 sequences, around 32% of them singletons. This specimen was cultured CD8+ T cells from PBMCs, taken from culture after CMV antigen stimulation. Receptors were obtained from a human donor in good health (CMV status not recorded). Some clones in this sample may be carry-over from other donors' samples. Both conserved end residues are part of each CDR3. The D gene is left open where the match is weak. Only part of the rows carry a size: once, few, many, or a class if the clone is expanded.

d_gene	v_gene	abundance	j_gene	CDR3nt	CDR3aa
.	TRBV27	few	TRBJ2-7	TGTGCCAGCAGTTTCAGGGGGGCCGGCTCCTACGAGCAGTACTTC	CASSFRGAGSYEQYF
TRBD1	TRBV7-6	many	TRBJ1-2	TGTGCCAGCAGCCAAGGGGGCGTCTATGGCTACACCTTC	CASSQGGVYGYTF
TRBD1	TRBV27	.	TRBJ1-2	TGTGCCAGCAGTGTTTCTACAGGGGGGGCGTCGGGCTACACCTTC	CASSVSTGGASGYTF
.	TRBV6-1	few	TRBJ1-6	TGTGCCAGCAGCCCACGGTGGGGCCGGGGAGATAATTCACCCCTCCACTTT	CASSPRWGRGDNSPLHF
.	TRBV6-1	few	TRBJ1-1	TGTGCCAGCAGTCCCTCGGGGTGGACTAACACTGAAGCTTTCTTT	CASSPSGWTNTEAFF
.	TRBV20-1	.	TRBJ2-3	TGCAGTGTGGCCGATCCGAGCACAGATACGCAGTATTTT	CSVADPSTDTQYF
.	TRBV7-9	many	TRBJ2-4	TGTGCCAGCAGCTTACCGGGGACGATATTAACAGGAGGCAAAAACATTCAGTACTTC	CASSLPGTILTGGKNIQYF
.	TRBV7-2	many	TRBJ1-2	TGTGCCAGCAGCTATACGGGAGGCTCCTATGGTGGCTACACCTTC	CASSYTGGSYGGYTF
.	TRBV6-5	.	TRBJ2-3	TGTGCCAGCAGACCAACAGAGATTAGCACAGATACGCAGTATTTT	CASRPTEISTDTQYF
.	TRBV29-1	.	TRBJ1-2	TGCAGCGAGGGAGGCGGCAACTATGGCTACACCTTC	CSEGGGNYGYTF
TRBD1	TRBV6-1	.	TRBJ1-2	TGTGCCAGCAGTGAAGGAGGAAGAGGGGGCGGTGGCTACACCTTC	CASSEGGRGGGGYTF
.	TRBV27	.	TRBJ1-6	TGTGCCAGCAGTTTAACGGACACCTTAAATTCACCCCTCCACTTT	CASSLTDTLNSPLHF
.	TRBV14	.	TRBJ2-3	TGTGCCAGCAGCCTTGACAGAACCGCCCTCGATACGCAGTATTTT	CASSLDRTALDTQYF
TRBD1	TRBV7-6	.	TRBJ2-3	TGTGCCAGCAGCGTACAGGGGGCTGGTACGCAGTATTTT	CASSVQGAGTQYF
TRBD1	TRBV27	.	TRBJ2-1	TGTGCCAGCAGTTTGGGGACAGGGTTTAATGAGCAGTTCTTC	CASSLGTGFNEQFF
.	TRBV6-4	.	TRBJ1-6	TGTGCCAGCAGTGACTCAGGGAGCAGTAATTCACCCCTCCACTTT	CASSDSGSSNSPLHF
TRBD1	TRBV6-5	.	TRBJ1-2	TGTGCCAGCAGTTACGGGGACAGGGCTGGATTTGGCTACACCTTC	CASSYGDRAGFGYTF
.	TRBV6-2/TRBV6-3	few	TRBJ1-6	TGTGCCAGCAGTTACGTCAGGCCGAAGGATTCACCCCTCCACTTT	CASSYVRPKDSPLHF
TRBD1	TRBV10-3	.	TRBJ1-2	TGTGCCATCAGCCTTTACGGGGACAGCAAACTCTATGGCTACACCTTC	CAISLYGDSKLYGYTF
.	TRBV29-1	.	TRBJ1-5	TGCAGCGTGACAGGCGGGTGGAATCAGCCCCAGCATTTT	CSVTGGWNQPQHF
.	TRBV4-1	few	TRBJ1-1	TGCGCCAGCAGCCAGGACACTGAAGCTTTCTTT	CASSQDTEAFF
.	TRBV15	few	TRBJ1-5	TGTGCCACCAGCCCCCATCGGGGCCACAATCAGCCCCAGCATTTT	CATSPHRGHNQPQHF
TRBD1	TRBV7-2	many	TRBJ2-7	TGTGCCAGCAGCGACCCAGGGACAGCCTACGAGCAGTACTTC	CASSDPGTAYEQYF
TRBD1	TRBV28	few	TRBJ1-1	TGTGCCAGCACCTGGACAGGGTGGGGTGAAGCTTTCTTT	CASTWTGWGEAFF
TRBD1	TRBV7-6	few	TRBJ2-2	TGTGCCAGCAGCTCCCCCGGGACAGGGACTAACACCGGGGAGCTGTTTTTT	CASSSPGTGTNTGELFF
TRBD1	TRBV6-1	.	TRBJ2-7	TGTGCCAGCAATGACAGGGAATCCTCCTACGAGCAGTACTTC	CASNDRESSYEQYF
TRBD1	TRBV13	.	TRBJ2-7	TGTGCCAGCAGCCCTGGGGACAGATCCTACGAGCAGTACTTC	CASSPGDRSYEQYF
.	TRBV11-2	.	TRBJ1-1	TGTGCCAGCAGCCCCCAGGACAGCAATATGAACACTGAAGCTTTCTTT	CASSPQDSNMNTEAFF
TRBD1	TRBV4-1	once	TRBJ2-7	TGCGCCAACAGCCAAGGGACAGACTACGAGCAGTACTTC	CANSQGTDYEQYF
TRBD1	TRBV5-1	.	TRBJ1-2	TGCGCCAGCAGCTCAGCCGGGACAGATCATGGCTACACCTTC	CASSSAGTDHGYTF
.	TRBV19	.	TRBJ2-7	TGTGCCAGTAGTCCGGGGGCGGTCTACGAGCAGTACTTC	CASSPGAVYEQYF
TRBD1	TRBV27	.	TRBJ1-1	TGTGCCAGCAGTTTACCACCCGGACAGGGCTCTGAAGCTTTCTTT	CASSLPPGQGSEAFF
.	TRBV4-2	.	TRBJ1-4	TGTGCCAGCAGCCAAGAGCGGGGGTACGATGAAAAACTGTTTTTT	CASSQERGYDEKLFF
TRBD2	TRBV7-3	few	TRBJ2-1	TGTGCCAGCAGCATGACTAGCGGGGAACTCTCTTACAATGAGCAGTTCTTC	CASSMTSGELSYNEQFF
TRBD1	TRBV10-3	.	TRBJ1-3	TGTGCCATCAGTGAAGGGACAGCGGAGCGAACCATATATTTT	CAISEGTAERTIYF
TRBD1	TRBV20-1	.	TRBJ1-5	TGCAGTGCTGCGACAGGGCACAATCAGCCCCAGCATTTT	CSAATGHNQPQHF
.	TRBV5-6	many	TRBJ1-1	TGTGCCAGCAGCACCACTTCGTACGCCATGGAGGAAGCTTTCTTT	CASSTTSYAMEEAFF
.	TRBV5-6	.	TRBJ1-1	TGTGCCAGCAGCTTGGGTACGGGGTTCTATACTGAAGCTTTCTTT	CASSLGTGFYTEAFF
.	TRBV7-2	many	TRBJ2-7	TGTGCCAGCAGCTTAGGCTTCACCTACGAGCAGTACTTC	CASSLGFTYEQYF
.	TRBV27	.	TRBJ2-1	TGTGCCAGCAGTTGGAGGGGCGAGCAGTTCTTC	CASSWRGEQFF
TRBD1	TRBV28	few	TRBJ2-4	TGTGCCAGCAGTAACCGGGACAGAGAAAACATTCAGTACTTC	CASSNRDRENIQYF
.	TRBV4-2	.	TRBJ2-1	TGTGCCAGCAGCCAAGATAACGCGGTTTACTACAATGAGCAGTTCTTC	CASSQDNAVYYNEQFF
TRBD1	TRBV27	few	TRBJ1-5	TGTGCCAGCAGTGGACAGGTAGATCAGCCCCAGCATTTT	CASSGQVDQPQHF
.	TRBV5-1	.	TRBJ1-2	TGCGCCAGCAGGACGGACAGAGATACCCGATATGGCTACACCTTC	CASRTDRDTRYGYTF
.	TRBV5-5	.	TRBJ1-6	TGTGCCAGCAGCGCGGGCAACGGGATCCAGAGATTAAGCTCCTATAATTCACCCCTCCACTTT	CASSAGNGIQRLSSYNSPLHF
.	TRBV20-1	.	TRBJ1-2	TGCAGTGCTAGAGATCGGACAGCTAACTATGGCTACACCTTC	CSARDRTANYGYTF
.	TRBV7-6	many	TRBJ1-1	TGTGCCAGCAGCTTAGGTCAGGGGTTCGACACTGAAGCTTTCTTT	CASSLGQGFDTEAFF
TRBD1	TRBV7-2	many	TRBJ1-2	TGTGCCAGCAGCTCTACACACGGGACAGCCCCTAGTGGCTACACCTTC	CASSSTHGTAPSGYTF
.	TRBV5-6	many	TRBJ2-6	TGTGCCAGCAGCTTGGGGCAGATACACATATCGCCTTCTGGGGCCAACGTCCTGACTTTC	CASSLGQIHISPSGANVLTF
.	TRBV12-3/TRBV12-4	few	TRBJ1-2	TGTGCCAGTAAGCAAGCCGGGGGGCCTTATGGCTACACCTTC	CASKQAGGPYGYTF
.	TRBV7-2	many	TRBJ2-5	TGTGCCAGCAGCCCGGGGCTGTTTTACCAAGAGACCCAGTACTTC	CASSPGLFYQETQYF
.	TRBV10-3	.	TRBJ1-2	TGTGCCATCAGTGAAAGGCAGAACAAAGCTAACTATGGCTACACCTTC	CAISERQNKANYGYTF
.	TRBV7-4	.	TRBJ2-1	TGTGCCAGCAGCCTCGCAAGCAGCAGGGTGGAGTTCTTC	CASSLASSRVEFF
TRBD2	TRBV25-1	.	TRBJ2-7	TGTGCCAGCAGCGGACCGGCTAGCGGGGGTTACGAGCAGTACTTC	CASSGPASGGYEQYF
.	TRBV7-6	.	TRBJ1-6	TGTGCCAGCAGGGAGGGACGGGATAATTCACCCCTCCACTTT	CASREGRDNSPLHF
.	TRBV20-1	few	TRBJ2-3	TGCAGTGCTAGAGATCGGGTGGGCCCAGATACGCAGTATTTT	CSARDRVGPDTQYF
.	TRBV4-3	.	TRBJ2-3	TGCGCCAGCAGCCCAGGGGGCGGGGGGGTCACAGATACGCAGTATTTT	CASSPGGGGVTDTQYF